This TCR beta chain appears in the sequencing data of a study of regulatory T cells in long-lasting Graves disease (dated by TCRdb to the early 2020s). At the level of the whole study: To count as having persistent Graves' disease, a patient had to have received antithyroid drug treatment for over 5 years with TSH receptor autoantibodies remaining persistently positive. Peripheral blood TCR sequencing and RNA sequencing compared persistent Graves' disease patients with newly diagnosed Graves' disease patients. The study was conducted in China and was registered as a clinical trial. A total of around 35 samples underwent TCR sequencing, from about 13 patients with persistent Graves' disease and 20 or so patients with newly diagnosed Graves' disease. In the clinical cohort, patients with persistent Graves' disease had used antithyroid drugs for an average of about 10.3 years.

Library generation was performed with multiplex PCR. The instrument was an Illumina HiSeq 4000. iRepertoire HTBI primers and Arm-PCR amplification of CDR3 regions were used to construct TCR beta libraries. PCR products were gel purified before sequencing. Per the source publication's procedure: Gene usage analysis of CDR3 amino acid clonotypes relied on the approximately 60 TRBV and fewer than 15 TRBJ segments identified across samples. Filtered high-quality paired reads were merged into contigs using COPE and FqMerger. BLAST was used to align contigs to IMGT TRBV, TRBD and TRBJ reference genes, with CDR3 defined following IMGT. Any clonotype with a frequency above 0.1% was classified as a highly expanded clone. Repertoire diversity was measured by Shannon entropy, and V-J evenness by the Gini coefficient. Clonotypes shared by more than one individual were considered public. TCRdb cleaned the public reads at Q25 with fastp, built clones with MiXCR and kept in-frame beta chains. Each CDR3 protein appears once, grouped with its most common genes and DNA. The authors' filters were not applied to this entry. This sample gives more than 650,000 distinct CDR3 sequences in total; about 30% of them show up just once. 40% to 50% of the sample comes from the top ten.

Details on this clonotype: There is no known antigen for this receptor. No clone much larger than this one lies a single base away; base qualities are absent.

The time point tag for this specimen amounts to: persistent/refractory GD, antithyroid drugs over 5 years with positive TRAb. For both TCR sequencing and RNA sequencing, RNA was extracted from PBMCs using TRIzol. The diagnosis of Graves' disease followed American Thyroid Association guidelines. Patients were recruited from an endocrinology department in Xi'an, China. Each patient gave 9 to 10 milliliters of peripheral blood, collected in an EDTA anticoagulant tube. Ficoll Paque Plus density gradient separation was used to isolate PBMCs, and no additional T cell sorting was done. RNA quality was checked with an Agilent 2100 Bioanalyzer and agarose gel, and concentration with a NanoDrop 2000. Taken from the germline V gene, the CDR1 and CDR2 loops are SGHRS and YFSETQ. The CDR3 covers 14 residues, taking in both the cysteine and the phenylalanine. Only the CDR3 DNA is retained, 42 bases long and in frame from the first base. Germline trimming amounts to 2 bases on V and 3 bases on J, with 5 as the count of junction bases outside the gene matches.

What the study reported, not specific to this receptor: A larger number of public clonotypes was shared among persistent patients (approximately 3,000) than among newly diagnosed patients (roughly 980). Lower TCR Shannon entropy and fewer highly expanded clones were observed in persistent Graves' disease patients than in newly diagnosed patients, which suggested clonal expansion. As a limitation, the authors acknowledged that the small sample size may reduce accuracy. Sequencing and analysis were limited to the TCR beta chain. Because the primary lesion, thyroid tissue, could not be accessed, the study looked at peripheral blood alone. Preferential use of TRBV28, TRBJ1-2 and TRBJ2-5 was observed in persistent disease, whereas TRBV20-1 and TRBJ2-1 were favored in newly diagnosed disease.

The sequences come from peripheral blood mononuclear cells (PBMCs), collected when the disease was refractory, from a patient treated with antithyroid drugs. The V and J genes are TRBV5-1 and TRBJ2-7; 7 central bases correspond to TRBD1. This receptor was taken from a female donor with Graves disease. The DNA is as follows: TGCGCCAGCAGCTTCGAGACAGGGATCTACGAGCAGTACTTC. Its translation reads: CASSFETGIYEQYF. Here the CDR3 is joined to the reference TRBV5-1 and TRBJ2-7 genes, and the full variable domain is: KAGVTQTPRYLIKTRGQQVTLSCSPISGHRSVSWYQQTPGQGLQFLFEYFSETQRNKGNFPGRFSGRQFSNSRSEMNVSTLELGDSALYLCASSFETGIYEQYFGPGTRLTVT.